The rows below give T cell receptor beta chains drawn from one sample of a study of blood T cell repertoires in COVID-19. Method: immunoSEQ multiplex PCR; TCRdb's copy keeps in-frame clones and lacks some. The table includes about 190,000 clones, roughly nine tenths detected once. Sequenced material: peripheral blood. The receptor set was obtained from a man aged 25-40 years with acute or convalescent COVID-19. Both conserved end residues are part of each CDR3. A D gene is named only where the DNA matches it firmly. For some rows the clone size is stated as once, few or many, or as a class when expanded; others skip it.

>TRBJ2-5|.|TRBV4-1|TRBD2
CASSQGSLAGYQETQYF
TGCGCCAGCAGCCAAGGGAGCCTAGCGGGGTACCAAGAGACCCAGTACTTC
>TRBJ2-5|.|TRBV4-1|TRBD2
CASSGGLAGGLETQYF
TGCGCCAGCAGCGGGGGACTAGCGGGAGGCTTGGAGACCCAGTACTTC
>TRBJ1-2|few|TRBV30|.
CAWRGGGFGYTF
TGTGCCTGGAGAGGGGGAGGGTTCGGCTACACCTTC
>TRBJ1-3|.|TRBV19|.
CASSIRGSGNTIYF
TGTGCCAGTAGTATCCGTGGCTCCGGAAACACCATATATTTT
>TRBJ2-7|.|TRBV28|.
CASSSPVDGTRWLSVGYEQYF
TGTGCCAGCAGTTCGCCCGTGGATGGTACGCGGTGGCTGTCAGTTGGGTACGAGCAGTACTTC
>TRBJ2-1|.|TRBV14|.
CASSPTGYEQFF
TGTGCCAGCAGCCCCACAGGGTATGAGCAGTTCTTC
>TRBJ1-1|.|TRBV5-1|.
CASSFNFGPAEGAFF
TGCGCCAGCAGCTTTAATTTTGGACCAGCGGAGGGAGCTTTCTTT
>TRBJ1-2|.|TRBV30|TRBD1
CAWSGGQFYGYTF
TGTGCCTGGAGTGGGGGACAGTTCTATGGCTACACCTTC
>TRBJ1-2|.|TRBV7-8|.
CASSLGAGLYNYGYTF
TGTGCCAGCAGCTTAGGCGCAGGGCTTTATAACTATGGCTACACCTTC
>TRBJ1-4|.|TRBV19|.
CASRERDHEKLFF
TGTGCCAGTAGGGAGAGGGATCACGAAAAACTGTTTTTT
>TRBJ1-1|.|TRBV19|.
CAAGERNTEAFF
TGTGCCGCGGGGGAACGGAACACTGAAGCTTTCTTT
>TRBJ2-7|.|TRBV28|.
CASSLRGGSLYEQYF
TGTGCCAGCAGTTTAAGGGGGGGCAGTTTATACGAGCAGTACTTC
>TRBJ2-1|.|TRBV6-4|TRBD2
CASSELAGGYNEQFF
TGTGCCAGCAGTGAACTAGCGGGAGGGTACAATGAGCAGTTCTTC
>TRBJ2-1|.|TRBV5-4|.
CASSLSGSSYNEQFF
TGTGCCAGCAGCTTGTCAGGAAGCTCCTACAATGAGCAGTTCTTC
>TRBJ1-1|.|TRBV5-4|.
CASSPDSANTEAFF
TGTGCCAGCAGCCCGGACAGTGCGAACACTGAAGCTTTCTTT
>TRBJ1-1|.|TRBV6-5|.
CASSTPGRANTEAFF
TGTGCCAGCAGTACCCCCGGGAGGGCGAACACTGAAGCTTTCTTT
>TRBJ2-7|.|TRBV7-9|TRBD2
CASSLEGLGIYEQYF
TGTGCCAGCAGCTTAGAGGGACTAGGGATCTACGAGCAGTACTTC
>TRBJ1-1|once|TRBV27|.
CASSLWAGPGTEAFF
TGTGCCAGCAGTTTATGGGCAGGACCGGGGACTGAAGCTTTCTTT
>TRBJ1-3|.|TRBV5-1|.
CASSLAPQGAGGNTIYF
TGCGCCAGCAGCTTGGCCCCACAGGGTGCTGGCGGAAACACCATATATTTT
>TRBJ1-5|.|TRBV6-9|TRBD1
CASSYSPTGERLQPQHF
TGTGCCAGCAGTTATTCTCCCACAGGGGAGAGGTTGCAGCCCCAGCATTTT
>TRBJ2-7|.|TRBV6-5|.
CASSYRAGSRIYEQYF
TGTGCCAGCAGTTACCGTGCGGGATCCCGAATCTACGAGCAGTACTTC
>TRBJ2-5|.|TRBV3-1/TRBV3-2|TRBD2
CASSQDKIGTSGVTQYF
TGTGCCAGCAGCCAAGATAAGATTGGGACTAGCGGGGTGACCCAGTACTTC
>TRBJ1-5|.|TRBV15|.
CATSRELTFNQPQHF
TGTGCCACCAGCAGAGAACTGACTTTCAATCAGCCCCAGCATTTT
>TRBJ2-2|.|TRBV5-1|TRBD1
CASSGGQGSSRAGELFF
TGCGCCAGCAGCGGCGGACAGGGTTCATCTCGGGCCGGGGAGCTGTTTTTT
>TRBJ2-1|.|TRBV9|TRBD1
CASSVAGTGGRNEQFF
TGTGCCAGCAGCGTCGCCGGAACAGGGGGCCGAAATGAGCAGTTCTTC
>TRBJ2-1|.|TRBV9|.
CASSEAIGSAYNEQFF
TGTGCCAGCAGCGAGGCCATCGGGAGCGCCTACAATGAGCAGTTCTTC
>TRBJ1-1|.|TRBV11-3|.
CASSLDGFGAGSTEAFF
TGTGCCAGCAGCTTAGATGGCTTTGGGGCGGGGAGCACTGAAGCTTTCTTT
>TRBJ1-5|.|TRBV28|.
CASTRARQPQHF
TGTGCCAGCACGAGGGCCCGTCAGCCCCAGCATTTT